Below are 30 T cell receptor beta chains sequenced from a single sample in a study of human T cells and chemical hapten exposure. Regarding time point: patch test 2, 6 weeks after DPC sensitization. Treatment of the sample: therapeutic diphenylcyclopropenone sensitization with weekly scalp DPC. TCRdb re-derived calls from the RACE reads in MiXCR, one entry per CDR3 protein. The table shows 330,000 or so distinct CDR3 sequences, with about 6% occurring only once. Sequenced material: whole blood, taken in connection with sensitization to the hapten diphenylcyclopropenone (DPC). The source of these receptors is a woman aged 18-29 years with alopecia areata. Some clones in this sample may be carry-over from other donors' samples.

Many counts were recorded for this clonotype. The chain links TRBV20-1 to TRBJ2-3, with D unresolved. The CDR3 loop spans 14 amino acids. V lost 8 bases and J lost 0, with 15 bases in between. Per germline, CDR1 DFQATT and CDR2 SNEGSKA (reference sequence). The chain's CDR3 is CSPIDAVSTDTQYF. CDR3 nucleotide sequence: TGCAGTCCCATAGACGCGGTCAGCACAGATACGCAGTATTTT.

The CDR3 here is CASSRGGLSGANVLTF. Here the CDR3 DNA reads TGTGCCAGCAGCCGAGGGGGACTCTCTGGGGCCAACGTCCTGACTTTC. The chain couples TRBV7-8 to TRBJ2-6; either TRBD1 or TRBD2 may fit D (6 bases each). Trimming took off 5 bases at V and 0 bases at J, with 11 bases between the two ends. CDR1 and CDR2 (germline): SGHVS, FQNEAQ. This CDR3 is built from 16 residues.

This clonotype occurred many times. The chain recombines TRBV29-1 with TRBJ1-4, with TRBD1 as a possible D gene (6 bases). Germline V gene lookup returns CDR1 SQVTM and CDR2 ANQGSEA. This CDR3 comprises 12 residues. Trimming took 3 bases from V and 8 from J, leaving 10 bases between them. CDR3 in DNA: TGCAGCGTTGAGGAACAGGGCGAAAAACTGTTTTTT. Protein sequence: CSVEEQGEKLFF.

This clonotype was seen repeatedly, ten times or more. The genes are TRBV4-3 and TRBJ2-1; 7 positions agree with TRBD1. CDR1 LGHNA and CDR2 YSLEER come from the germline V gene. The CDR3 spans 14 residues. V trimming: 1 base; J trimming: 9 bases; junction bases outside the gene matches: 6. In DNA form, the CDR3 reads TGCGCCAGCAGCCAAGGAATAGGGGGCAGTGAGCAGTTCTTC. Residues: CASSQGIGGSEQFF.

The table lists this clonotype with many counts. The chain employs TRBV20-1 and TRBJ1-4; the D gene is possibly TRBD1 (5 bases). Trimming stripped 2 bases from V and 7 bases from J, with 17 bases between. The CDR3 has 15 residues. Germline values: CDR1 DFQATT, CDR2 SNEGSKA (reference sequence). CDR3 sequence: CSARLITGGREKLFF. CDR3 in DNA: TGCAGTGCTAGATTAATCACAGGAGGTCGTGAAAAACTGTTTTTT.

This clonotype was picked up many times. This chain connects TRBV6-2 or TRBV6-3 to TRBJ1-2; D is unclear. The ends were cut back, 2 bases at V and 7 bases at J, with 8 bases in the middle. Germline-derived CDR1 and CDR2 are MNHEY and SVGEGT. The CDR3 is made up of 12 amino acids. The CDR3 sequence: CASSYGLGGYTF. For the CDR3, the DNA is TGTGCCAGCAGTTACGGGCTTGGTGGCTACACCTTC.

The CDR3 spells CASSTWTGLNQPQHF. As DNA, the CDR3 is TGTGCCAGTAGTACCTGGACAGGGCTCAATCAGCCCCAGCATTTT. This chain links TRBV19 with TRBJ1-5, with 8 bases that match TRBD1. The J segment lost 3 bases and the V segment lost 4 bases, leaving 5 bases of the junction unmatched. The CDR3 spans 15 residues. CDR1 LNHDA and CDR2 SQIVND come from the germline V gene (reference sequence).

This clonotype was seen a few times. Here the CDR3 reads CSARGVNYGYTF. The CDR3 coding sequence is TGCAGTGCTAGAGGAGTTAACTATGGCTACACCTTC. J is TRBJ1-2 and V is TRBV20-1; no definite D call. Germline V gene lookup returns CDR1 DFQATT and CDR2 SNEGSKA (reference sequence). CDR3 length: 12 residues. With 1 base removed from V and 1 base from J, the gap between germline ends came to 4 bases.

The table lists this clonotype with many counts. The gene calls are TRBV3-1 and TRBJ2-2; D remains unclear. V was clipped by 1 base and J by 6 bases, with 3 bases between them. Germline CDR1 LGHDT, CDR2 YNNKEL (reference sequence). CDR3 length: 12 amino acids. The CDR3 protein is CASSQGPGELFF. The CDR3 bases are TGTGCCAGCAGCCAAGGGCCCGGGGAGCTGTTTTTT. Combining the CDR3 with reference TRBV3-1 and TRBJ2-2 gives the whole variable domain DTAVSQTPKYLVTQMGNDKSIKCEQNLGHDTMYWYKQDSKKFLKIMFSYNNKELIINETVPNRFSPKSPDKAHLNLHINSLELGDSAVYFCASSQGPGELFFGEGSRLTVL.

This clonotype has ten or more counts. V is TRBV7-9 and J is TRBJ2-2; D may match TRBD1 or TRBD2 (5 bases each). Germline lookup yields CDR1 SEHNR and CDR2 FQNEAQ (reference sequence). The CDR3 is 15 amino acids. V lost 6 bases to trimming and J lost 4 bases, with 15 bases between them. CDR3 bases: TGTGCCAGCAGATTAAGGTCGGGGCCCACCGGGGAGCTGTTTTTT. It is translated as CASRLRSGPTGELFF.

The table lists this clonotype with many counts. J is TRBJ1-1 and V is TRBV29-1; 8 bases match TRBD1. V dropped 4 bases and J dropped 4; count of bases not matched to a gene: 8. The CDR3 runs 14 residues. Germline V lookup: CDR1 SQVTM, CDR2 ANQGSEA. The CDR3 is CSVGGGQGSTEAFF. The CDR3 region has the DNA TGCAGCGTTGGGGGCGGACAGGGTAGCACTGAAGCTTTCTTT.

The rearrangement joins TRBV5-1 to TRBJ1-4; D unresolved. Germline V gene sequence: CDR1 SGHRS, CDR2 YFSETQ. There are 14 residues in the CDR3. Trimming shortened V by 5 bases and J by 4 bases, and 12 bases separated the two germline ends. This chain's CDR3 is CASRPDPFNEKLFF. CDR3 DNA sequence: TGCGCCAGCAGGCCGGACCCCTTTAATGAAAAACTGTTTTTT.

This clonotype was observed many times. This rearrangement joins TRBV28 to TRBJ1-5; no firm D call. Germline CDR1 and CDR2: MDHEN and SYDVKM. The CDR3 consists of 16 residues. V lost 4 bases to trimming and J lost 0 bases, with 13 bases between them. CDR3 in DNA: TGTGCCAGCAGTTCGGCAGGTGATTTTAGCAATCAGCCCCAGCATTTT. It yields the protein CASSSAGDFSNQPQHF.

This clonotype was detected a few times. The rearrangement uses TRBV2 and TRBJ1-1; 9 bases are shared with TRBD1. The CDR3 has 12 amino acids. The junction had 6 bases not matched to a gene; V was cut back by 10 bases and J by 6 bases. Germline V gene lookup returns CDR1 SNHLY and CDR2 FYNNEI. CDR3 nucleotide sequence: TGTGCCATATACACAGGGGGCCCTGAAGCTTTCTTT. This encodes CAIYTGGPEAFF.

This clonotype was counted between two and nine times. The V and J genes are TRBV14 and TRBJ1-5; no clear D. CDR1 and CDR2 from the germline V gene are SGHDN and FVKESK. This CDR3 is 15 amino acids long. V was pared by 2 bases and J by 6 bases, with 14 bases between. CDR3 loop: CASSQSDVGGQPQHF. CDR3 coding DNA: TGTGCCAGCAGCCAATCTGACGTAGGTGGTCAGCCCCAGCATTTT. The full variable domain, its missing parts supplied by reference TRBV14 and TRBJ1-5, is EAGVTQFPSHSVIEKGQTVTLRCDPISGHDNLYWYRRVMGKEIKFLLHFVKESKQDESGMPNNRFLAERTGGTYSTLKVQPAELEDSGVYFCASSQSDVGGQPQHFGDGTRLSIL.

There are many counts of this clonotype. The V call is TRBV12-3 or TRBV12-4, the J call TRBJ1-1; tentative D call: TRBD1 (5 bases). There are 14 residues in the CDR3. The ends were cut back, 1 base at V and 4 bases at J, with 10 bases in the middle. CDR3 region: CASSLEAGGTEAFF. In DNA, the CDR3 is TGTGCCAGCAGTTTAGAGGCGGGGGGCACTGAAGCTTTCTTT.

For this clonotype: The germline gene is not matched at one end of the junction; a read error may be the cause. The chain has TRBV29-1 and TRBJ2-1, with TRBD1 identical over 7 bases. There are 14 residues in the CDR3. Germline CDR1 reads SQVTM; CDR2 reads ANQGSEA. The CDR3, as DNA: TGCAGCTTTGACAGGGTCAGCTCCTACAATGAGCAGTTCTTC. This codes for CSFDRVSSYNEQFF.

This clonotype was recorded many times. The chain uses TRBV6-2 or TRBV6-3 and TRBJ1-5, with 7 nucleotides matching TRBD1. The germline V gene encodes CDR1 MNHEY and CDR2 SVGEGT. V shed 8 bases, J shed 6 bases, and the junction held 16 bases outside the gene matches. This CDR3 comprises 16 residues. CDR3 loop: CASRREKQGIGQPQHF. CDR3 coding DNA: TGTGCCAGCCGTCGGGAGAAACAGGGGATCGGTCAGCCCCAGCATTTT.

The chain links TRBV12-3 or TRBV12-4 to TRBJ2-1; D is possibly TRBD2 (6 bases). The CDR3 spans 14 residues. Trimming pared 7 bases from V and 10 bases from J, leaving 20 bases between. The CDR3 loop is CASTATPGGEEQFF. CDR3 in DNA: TGTGCCAGCACCGCGACTCCCGGCGGGGAGGAGCAGTTCTTC.

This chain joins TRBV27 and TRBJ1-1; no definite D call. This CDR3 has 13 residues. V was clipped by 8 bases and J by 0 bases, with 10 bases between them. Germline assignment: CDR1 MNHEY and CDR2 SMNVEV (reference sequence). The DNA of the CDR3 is TGTGCCAGCCGGAACGACTTGAACACTGAAGCTTTCTTT. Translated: CASRNDLNTEAFF.

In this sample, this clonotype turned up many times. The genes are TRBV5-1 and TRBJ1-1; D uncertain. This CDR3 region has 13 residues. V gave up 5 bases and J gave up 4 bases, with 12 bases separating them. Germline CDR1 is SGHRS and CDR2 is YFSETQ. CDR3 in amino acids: CASRVNDGTEAFF. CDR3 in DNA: TGCGCCAGCAGGGTAAATGACGGCACTGAAGCTTTCTTT.

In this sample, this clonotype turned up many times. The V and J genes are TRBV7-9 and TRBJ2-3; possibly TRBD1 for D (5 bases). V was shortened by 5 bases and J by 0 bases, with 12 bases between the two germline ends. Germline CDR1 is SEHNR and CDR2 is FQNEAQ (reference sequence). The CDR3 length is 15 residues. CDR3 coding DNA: TGTGCCAGCAGCGCAGGCAGGGAAAGCACAGATACGCAGTATTTT. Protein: CASSAGRESTDTQYF.

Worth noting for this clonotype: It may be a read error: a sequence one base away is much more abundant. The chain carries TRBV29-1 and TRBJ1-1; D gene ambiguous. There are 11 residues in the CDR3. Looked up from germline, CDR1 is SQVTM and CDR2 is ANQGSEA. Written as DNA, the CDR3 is TGCAGCGCATTAAAGAACACTAAAGCTTTCTTT. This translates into CSALKNTKAFF.

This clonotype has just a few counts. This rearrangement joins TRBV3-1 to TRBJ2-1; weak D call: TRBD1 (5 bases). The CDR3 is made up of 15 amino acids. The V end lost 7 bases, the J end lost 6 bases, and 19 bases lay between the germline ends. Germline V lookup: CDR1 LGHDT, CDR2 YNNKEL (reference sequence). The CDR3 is CASTSPGPYGNEQFF. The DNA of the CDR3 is TGTGCCAGCACCTCACCAGGGCCTTATGGCAATGAGCAGTTCTTC.

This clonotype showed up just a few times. The CDR3, as DNA: TGTGCCACCAGCAGAGGATCGACTAATGAAAAACTGTTTTTT. Its protein is CATSRGSTNEKLFF. This sequence joins TRBV15 and TRBJ1-4; D not certain. Germline loops: CDR1 LNHNV, CDR2 YYDKDF (reference sequence). Deletions cut 1 base from V and 2 bases from J, with 5 bases between. This CDR3 is built from 14 residues. The full variable domain, its missing parts supplied by reference TRBV15 and TRBJ1-4, is DAMVIQNPRYQVTQFGKPVTLSCSQTLNHNVMYWYQQKSSQAPKLLFHYYDKDFNNEADTPDNFQSRRPNTSFCFLDIRSPGLGDTAMYLCATSRGSTNEKLFFGSGTQLSVL.

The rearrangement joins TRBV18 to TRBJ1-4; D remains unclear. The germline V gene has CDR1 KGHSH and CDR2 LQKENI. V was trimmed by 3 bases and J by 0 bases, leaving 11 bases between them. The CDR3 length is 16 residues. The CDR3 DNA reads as TGTGCCAGCTCACCGAGGGAGAGAACAACTAATGAAAAACTGTTTTTT. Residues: CASSPRERTTNEKLFF.

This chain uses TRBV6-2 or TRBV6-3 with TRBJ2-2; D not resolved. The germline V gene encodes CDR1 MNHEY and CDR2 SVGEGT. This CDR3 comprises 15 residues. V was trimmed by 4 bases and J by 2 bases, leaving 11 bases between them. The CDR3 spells CASSLGMDNTGELFF. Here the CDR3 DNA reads TGTGCCAGCAGTTTGGGGATGGACAACACCGGGGAGCTGTTTTTT.

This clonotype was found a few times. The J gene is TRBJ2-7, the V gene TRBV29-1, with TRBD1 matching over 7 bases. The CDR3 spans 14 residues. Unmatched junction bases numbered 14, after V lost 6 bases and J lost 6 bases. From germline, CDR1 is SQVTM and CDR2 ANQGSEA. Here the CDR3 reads CSVAWTGGPSEQYF. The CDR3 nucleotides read TGCAGCGTCGCCTGGACAGGTGGCCCCTCCGAGCAGTACTTC.

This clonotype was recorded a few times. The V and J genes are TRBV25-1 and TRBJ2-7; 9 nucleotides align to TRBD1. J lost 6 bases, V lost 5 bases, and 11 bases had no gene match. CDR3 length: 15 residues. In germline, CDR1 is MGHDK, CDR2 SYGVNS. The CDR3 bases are TGTGCCAGCAGTCGAATACAGGGGGCTCGTAGCGAGCAGTACTTC. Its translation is CASSRIQGARSEQYF.

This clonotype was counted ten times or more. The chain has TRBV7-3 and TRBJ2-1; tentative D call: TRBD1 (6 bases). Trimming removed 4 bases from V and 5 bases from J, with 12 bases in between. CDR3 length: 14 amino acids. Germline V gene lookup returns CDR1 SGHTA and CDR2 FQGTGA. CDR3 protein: CASSWGRDNNEQFF. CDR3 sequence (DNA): TGTGCCAGCAGCTGGGGCCGGGACAACAATGAGCAGTTCTTC. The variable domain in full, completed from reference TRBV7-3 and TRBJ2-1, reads GAGVSQTPSNKVTEKGKYVELRCDPISGHTALYWYRQSLGQGPEFLIYFQGTGAADDSGLPNDRFFAVRPEGSVSTLKIQRTERGDSAVYLCASSWGRDNNEQFFGPGTRLTVL.